This passage covers 30 T cell receptor beta chains from one sample sequenced in a study of CD8 T cells in ankylosing spondylitis. TCRdb independently ran MiXCR on the 5' RACE reads; one entry per CDR3 protein. The sample shows 100,000 to 150,000 distinct CDR3 sequences, roughly 15% of them seen only once. Sequenced sample: blood, either unsorted or a sorted T cell fraction (not recorded which). The receptors stem from a female donor with ankylosing spondylitis or in good health (not recorded which).

The chain is built from TRBV14 and TRBJ2-1; unclear D gene. There are 13 residues in the CDR3. Germline V gene data show CDR1 as SGHDN and CDR2 as FVKESK. Trimming stripped 3 bases from V and 10 bases from J, with 13 bases between. DNA of the CDR3: TGTGCCAGCAGCCAGTACCCCACTATGGAGCAGTTCTTC. Translated: CASSQYPTMEQFF.

The sample holds many counts of this clonotype. This rearrangement joins TRBV7-2 to TRBJ2-7; D tentatively fits TRBD1 or TRBD2 (5 bases each). From germline, CDR1 is SGHTA and CDR2 FQGNSA. This CDR3 is built from 13 residues. Trimming stripped 8 bases from V and 4 bases from J, with 15 bases between. The CDR3 DNA follows: TGTGCCAGCGGGGGTAGAGGCGGGTACGAGCAGTACTTC. Protein product: CASGGRGGYEQYF. The full variable domain, completed using reference TRBV7-2 and TRBJ2-7, is GAGVSQSPSNKVTEKGKDVELRCDPISGHTALYWYRQSLGQGLEFLIYFQGNSAPDKSGLPSDRFSAERTGGSVSTLTIQRTQQEDSAVYLCASGGRGGYEQYFGPGTRLTVT.

This clonotype was seen repeatedly, ten times or more. V and J are TRBV5-1 and TRBJ1-3, with 9 bases lining up with TRBD1. Trimming at V came to 4 bases and at J to 2 bases, leaving 10 bases not matched to a gene. Germline V gene sequence: CDR1 SGHRS, CDR2 YFSETQ. The CDR3 runs to 17 residues. CDR3 region: CASSQGTGKTTGNTIYF. In DNA form, the CDR3 reads TGCGCCAGCAGCCAGGGGACAGGGAAGACTACTGGAAACACCATATATTTT. Full variable domain (missing parts from reference TRBV5-1 and TRBJ1-3): KAGVTQTPRYLIKTRGQQVTLSCSPISGHRSVSWYQQTPGQGLQFLFEYFSETQRNKGNFPGRFSGRQFSNSRSEMNVSTLELGDSALYLCASSQGTGKTTGNTIYFGEGSWLTVV.

This clonotype was counted at least ten times. CDR3 DNA: TGTGCCAGCAGTATTGGCAGGGAGCAAGAAGCTTTCTTT. It codes for CASSIGREQEAFF. The gene calls are TRBV28 and TRBJ1-1, with a possible D match to TRBD1 (5 bases). The CDR3 covers 13 residues. Germline V CDR1 and CDR2: MDHEN, SYDVKM. The V gene lost 5 bases and the J gene lost 8 bases, with 15 bases spanning the gap.

This chain uses TRBV15 with TRBJ2-1; 10 bases match TRBD2. This CDR3 has 15 residues. Per the germline V gene, CDR1 is LNHNV and CDR2 is YYDKDF (reference sequence). J lost 9 bases, V lost 5 bases, and 10 bases had no gene match. The CDR3 DNA reads TGTGCCACCAGCGGATCGGGACTAGCGATGGGTGAGCAGTTCTTC. Its translation: CATSGSGLAMGEQFF.

This clonotype has ten or more counts. The rearrangement joins TRBV12-3 or TRBV12-4 to TRBJ1-2; D possibly corresponds to TRBD1 (5 bases). The CDR3 consists of 13 residues. Trimming took 2 bases from V and 8 from J, leaving 12 bases between them. The CDR3 coding sequence is TGTGCCAGCAGTTTAATAAAGGGGAGAGGCTACACCTTC. It encodes CASSLIKGRGYTF.

This clonotype was counted at least ten times. The CDR3 bases are TGTGCCAGCAGTCTGACCGAGGGTACCGAGCAGTACTTC. This gives the protein CASSLTEGTEQYF. The rearrangement joins TRBV9 to TRBJ2-7; D is perhaps TRBD2 (5 bases). The CDR3 runs to 13 residues. The V gene lost 5 bases and the J gene lost 6 bases, with 15 bases spanning the gap. Germline CDR1 reads SGDLS; CDR2 reads YYNGEE.

This clonotype was counted only a few times. CDR3 region: CASSPRNMHTEAFF. CDR3 nucleotides: TGTGCCAGCAGTCCTCGAAACATGCACACTGAAGCTTTCTTT. The chain employs TRBV12-3 or TRBV12-4 and TRBJ1-1; D is uncertain. The CDR3 is 14 residues long. Trimming shortened V by 5 bases and J by 3 bases, and 13 bases separated the two germline ends.

This clonotype was seen a handful of times. The gene calls are TRBV20-1 and TRBJ1-1; D may be TRBD1 (5 bases). This CDR3 region has 13 residues. CDR1 is DFQATT and CDR2 is SNEGSKA in the germline V gene (reference sequence). Trimming left V 6 bases short and J 8 bases short, with 19 bases between. CDR3 sequence: CSAAGGRGVEAFF. The CDR3 nucleotides are TGCAGTGCAGCCGGCGGCCGGGGGGTCGAAGCTTTCTTT.

This clonotype came up many times. The V call is TRBV2, the J call TRBJ2-3; no clear D. The CDR3 extends over 14 amino acids. In germline, CDR1 is SNHLY, CDR2 FYNNEI. Trimming stripped 1 base from V and 4 bases from J, with 9 bases between. The CDR3 nucleotides are TGTGCCAGCAGTGAAGACCCACGGGCAGATACGCAGTATTTT. Translating gives CASSEDPRADTQYF.

This clonotype occurred a few times. V is TRBV3-1 and J is TRBJ1-1; no reliable D call. The germline V and J ends were trimmed by 1 base and 9 bases, with 12 bases remaining between them. Germline V CDR1 and CDR2: LGHDT, YNNKEL (reference sequence). The length of the CDR3 is 13 residues. The DNA of the CDR3 is TGTGCCAGCAGCCAAGGTCGGGGAAGTAAAGCTTTCTTT. Its translation is CASSQGRGSKAFF. The whole variable domain, filled in from reference TRBV3-1 and TRBJ1-1, reads DTAVSQTPKYLVTQMGNDKSIKCEQNLGHDTMYWYKQDSKKFLKIMFSYNNKELIINETVPNRFSPKSPDKAHLNLHINSLELGDSAVYFCASSQGRGSKAFFGQGTRLTVV.

This clonotype was counted a few times. The J gene is TRBJ2-1, the V gene TRBV7-2; no firm D call. Deletions cut 5 bases from V and 4 bases from J, with 12 bases between. Germline V gene lookup returns CDR1 SGHTA and CDR2 FQGNSA. The CDR3 is 14 amino acids. The CDR3 DNA is TGTGCCAGCAGCCCCTCGGTAACGTACAATGAGCAGTTCTTC. Amino acids: CASSPSVTYNEQFF.

There are many counts of this clonotype. The V gene is TRBV5-5, the J gene TRBJ1-5; D call uncertain. CDR1 is SGHKS, CDR2 YYEKEE, per germline (reference sequence). This CDR3 region has 18 residues. Trimming shortened V by 4 bases and J by 0 bases, and 20 bases separated the two germline ends. The CDR3, as DNA: TGTGCCAGCAGCACACGACACCGCACCGAATATAGCAATCAGCCCCAGCATTTT. Translated, it gives CASSTRHRTEYSNQPQHF.

Regarding this clonotype: One end of the junction fails to match germline, which may point to a read error. The chain carries TRBV14 and TRBJ1-2, with D hard to call. Germline V gene lookup returns CDR1 SGHDN and CDR2 FVKESK. This CDR3 spans 12 amino acids. The CDR3 DNA is TGTGCCAACAGCCCTGGACTGGGGGGCTACACCTTC. Its translation: CANSPGLGGYTF.

This rearrangement joins TRBV5-6 to TRBJ1-3; D is ambiguous. The germline V gene has CDR1 SGHDT and CDR2 YYEEEE. This CDR3 contains 13 residues. The V end was cut by 1 base, the J end by 2 bases, with 4 bases between. CDR3 sequence (DNA): TGTGCCAGCAGCTTGCCAGCTGGAAACACCATATATTTT. Translated, it gives CASSLPAGNTIYF.

The chain joins TRBV7-9 to TRBJ2-1; a possible D gene is TRBD2 (6 bases). V was trimmed by 4 bases and J by 5 bases, leaving 9 bases between them. The CDR3 extends over 13 amino acids. CDR1 and CDR2 from the germline V gene are SEHNR and FQNEAQ (reference sequence). This CDR3 reads CASSSRGHNEQFF. Written as DNA, the CDR3 is TGTGCCAGCAGCTCGCGGGGCCACAATGAGCAGTTCTTC.

This clonotype appeared many times. The rearrangement links TRBV12-3 or TRBV12-4 to TRBJ2-7; D is perhaps TRBD1 (5 bases). This CDR3 has 13 amino acids. With 3 bases removed from V and 2 bases from J, the gap between germline ends came to 8 bases. The CDR3 DNA sequence: TGTGCCAGCAGTTTTGCAGGGACCTACGAGCAGTACTTC. Protein sequence: CASSFAGTYEQYF.

This clonotype was recorded at least ten times. The chain has TRBV10-3 and TRBJ2-7; D gene unclear. V was pared by 0 bases and J by 5 bases, with 5 bases between. Germline lookup yields CDR1 ENHRY and CDR2 SYGVKD. The CDR3 covers 12 residues. Here the CDR3 DNA reads TGTGCCATCAGTGAGTCCCAGAACGAGCAGTACTTC. Protein product: CAISESQNEQYF.

This clonotype was counted at least ten times. V and J are TRBV11-2 and TRBJ2-5; perhaps TRBD2 as D (6 bases). This CDR3 has 15 amino acids. Germline CDR1 is SGHAT and CDR2 is FQNNGV. V lost 0 bases and J lost 5, with 13 bases in between. CDR3 in amino acids: CASSLDSSAWETQYF. The CDR3 region has the DNA TGTGCCAGCAGCTTAGACTCTAGCGCTTGGGAGACCCAGTACTTC.

The sample holds a few counts of this clonotype. CDR3 in amino acids: CASSQEISPSTDTQYF. The CDR3 DNA reads as TGTGCCAGCAGCCAAGAGATCTCCCCTAGCACAGATACGCAGTATTTT. The chain has TRBV14 and TRBJ2-3; the D is unclear. This CDR3 spans 16 amino acids. Germline-derived CDR1 and CDR2 are SGHDN and FVKESK. Trimming removed 0 bases at V and 0 bases at J, with 10 bases between.

This clonotype was found a few times. The chain couples TRBV20-1 to TRBJ1-5; tentative D call: TRBD1 (6 bases). With 5 bases removed from V and 1 base from J, the gap between germline ends came to 9 bases. The CDR3 covers 13 residues. Germline V gene lookup returns CDR1 DFQATT and CDR2 SNEGSKA (reference sequence). CDR3 loop: CSAYRESNQPQHF. The CDR3 DNA reads as TGCAGTGCTTACAGGGAGAGCAATCAGCCCCAGCATTTT.

Only a few counts were recorded for this clonotype. This chain joins TRBV28 and TRBJ1-5, with TRBD1 matching 8 bases. This CDR3 has 18 residues. With V trimmed by 4 bases and J by 0 bases, 11 bases remained unmatched. Per the germline V gene, CDR1 is MDHEN and CDR2 is SYDVKM. CDR3 region: CASSSGTGGVYSNQPQHF. CDR3 nucleotide sequence: TGTGCCAGCAGTTCGGGAACAGGGGGGGTTTATAGCAATCAGCCCCAGCATTTT.

The chain combines TRBV27 with TRBJ2-5; weak D call: TRBD1 (6 bases). The CDR3 runs 14 residues. Trimming stripped 6 bases from V and 5 bases from J, with 16 bases between. Germline CDR1 is MNHEY and CDR2 is SMNVEV (reference sequence). The CDR3 sequence: CASSFQGLGETQYF. Written as DNA, the CDR3 is TGTGCCAGCAGCTTTCAGGGGTTGGGTGAGACCCAGTACTTC.

At least ten counts were recorded for this clonotype. It may be a read error: a sequence one base away is much more abundant. This chain links TRBV20-1 with TRBJ2-1; 14 bases fit TRBD2. Germline V gene sequence: CDR1 DFQATT, CDR2 SNEGSKA (reference sequence). This CDR3 contains 17 residues. The CDR3 DNA sequence: TGCTGTGCTAGAGATCCAGGGACTAGCGGGGGTTACAATGAGCAGTTCTTC. Translating it yields CCARDPGTSGGYNEQFF.

The chain is built from TRBV5-1 and TRBJ2-1; 8 bases line up with TRBD2. Germline V gene lookup returns CDR1 SGHRS and CDR2 YFSETQ. J gave up 1 base and V 4 bases, and 7 bases lay outside the gene matches. The length of the CDR3 is 16 residues. The CDR3 reads CASSPGGIGSYNEQFF. In DNA, the CDR3 is TGCGCCAGCAGCCCGGGGGGGATCGGTTCCTACAATGAGCAGTTCTTC. Drawing the rest from reference TRBV5-1 and TRBJ2-1, the complete variable domain is KAGVTQTPRYLIKTRGQQVTLSCSPISGHRSVSWYQQTPGQGLQFLFEYFSETQRNKGNFPGRFSGRQFSNSRSEMNVSTLELGDSALYLCASSPGGIGSYNEQFFGPGTRLTVL.

This chain connects TRBV4-1 to TRBJ2-1; D remains ambiguous. The germline V gene encodes CDR1 MGHRA and CDR2 YSYEKL. The CDR3 loop spans 14 amino acids. Deletions cut 4 bases from V and 4 bases from J, with 11 bases between. The CDR3 loop reads CASSPSVQYNEQFF. In nucleotides, the CDR3 is TGCGCCAGCAGCCCCTCCGTCCAGTACAATGAGCAGTTCTTC.

This clonotype appeared many times. V gene TRBV5-1 combines with J gene TRBJ2-1; no reliable D call. The CDR3 contains 13 residues. The germline V gene has CDR1 SGHRS and CDR2 YFSETQ. The V end was cut by 1 base, the J end by 9 bases, with 11 bases between. The CDR3 loop reads CASSLSWAGEQFF. CDR3 DNA: TGCGCCAGCAGCTTGAGCTGGGCTGGTGAGCAGTTCTTC.

The chain uses TRBV5-1 and TRBJ2-1; D perhaps matches TRBD2 (6 bases). The CDR3 totals 15 residues. Trimming cost V 3 bases and J 9 bases, with 19 bases left between them. Germline lookup yields CDR1 SGHRS and CDR2 YFSETQ. The CDR3 here is CASSWTGTGSGEQFF. DNA of the CDR3: TGCGCCAGCAGCTGGACCGGGACTGGATCCGGTGAGCAGTTCTTC.

This clonotype was counted at least ten times. This chain joins TRBV9 and TRBJ2-7; D is unclear. The germline V gene has CDR1 SGDLS and CDR2 YYNGEE. V was trimmed by 0 bases and J by 0 bases, leaving 7 bases between them. The CDR3 sequence is 14 residues long. The CDR3 sequence: CASSVGAPSYEQYF. The CDR3 nucleotides are TGTGCCAGCAGCGTAGGAGCCCCCTCCTACGAGCAGTACTTC.

As regards this clonotype: This may be a read error: a much more frequent sequence differs by one nucleotide. The CDR3 spells CASSFGNRGYEQYF. CDR3 nucleotides: TGCGCCAGCAGCTTTGGGAACAGAGGCTACGAGCAGTACTTC. The V and J genes are TRBV5-1 and TRBJ2-7; D is unresolved. V lost 2 bases to trimming and J lost 3 bases, with 12 bases between them. The CDR3 runs 14 residues. Germline CDR1 is SGHRS and CDR2 is YFSETQ.